The clone carrying this T cell receptor beta chain was observed once. The data derive from a study of Ad26.COV2.S vaccination and SARS-CoV-2 variants. The CDR3 loop spans 16 amino acids. The V gene lost 4 bases and the J gene lost 1 base, with 16 bases spanning the gap. CDR1 is SGHRS, CDR2 YFSETQ, per germline. The repertoire was sequenced with immunoSEQ multiplex PCR; TCRdb's copy has only in-frame clones and lacks some. In the table there are roughly 380,000 clones, approximately 88% of which are singletons. The treatment here: some 20 received Ad26.COV2.S at low or high dose, single or two shots; roughly 5 received placebo; per-sample allocation not given. Material that was analyzed had been drawn on day 63 after the first vaccine or placebo injection.

The material was peripheral blood, obtained in a trial of Ad26.COV2.S vaccine versus placebo. The clonotype was recovered from a person aged 18 to 59 who received the Ad26.COV2.S COVID-19 vaccine or a placebo. This sequence joins TRBV5-1 and TRBJ2-3; the D gene is possibly TRBD2 (6 bases). CDR3 bases: TGCGCCAGCAGCGGCTGGGACTTTGAGGGCACAGATACGCAGTATTTT. This codes for CASSGWDFEGTDTQYF.